These 8 T cell receptor beta chains share one sample of origin, sequenced in a study of T cell responses to AZD1222 COVID-19 vaccine. The protocol was immunoSEQ multiplex PCR, while the TCRdb copy is restricted to in-frame clones and leaves out a portion. The table lists 110,000 to 150,000 clones, 92% of them singletons. Source: peripheral blood, taken on day 0 of AZD1222 vaccination. The receptors were sampled from an adult in good health.

The CDR3 sequence: CASSIRDSQETQYF. DNA of the CDR3: TGTGCCAGTAGTATTCGAGACTCTCAAGAGACCCAGTACTTC. V and J are TRBV19 and TRBJ2-5; no clear D. This CDR3 has 14 amino acids. CDR1 and CDR2 from the germline V gene are LNHDA and SQIVND (reference sequence). Trimming stripped 3 bases from V and 2 bases from J, with 10 bases between.

The chain carries TRBV6-1 and TRBJ1-2; D remains unclear. The CDR3 is made up of 13 amino acids. Germline assignment: CDR1 MNHNS and CDR2 SASEGT. Trimming removed 2 bases at V and 5 bases at J, with 9 bases between. DNA of the CDR3: TGTGCCAGCAGTGAACGTTGGGATTATGGCTACACCTTC. Amino acid sequence: CASSERWDYGYTF.

In nucleotides, the CDR3 is TGTGCCAGCAGTACAGACAGGGGCGGCGAAGGCTACACCTTC. Its translation: CASSTDRGGEGYTF. The chain links TRBV5-4 to TRBJ1-2; TRBD1 agrees at 8 bases. This CDR3 contains 14 residues. From germline, CDR1 is SGHNT and CDR2 YYREEE (reference sequence). V was clipped by 5 bases and J by 8 bases; unmatched bases: 11.

This clone was found once. This chain joins TRBV11-2 and TRBJ1-1; tentative D call: TRBD1 (5 bases). The CDR3 is 14 residues long. CDR1 is SGHAT, CDR2 FQNNGV, per germline. V lost 1 base to trimming and J lost 4 bases, with 10 bases between them. CDR3 coding DNA: TGTGCCAGCAGCTTAGCCACAGGTAGCACTGAAGCTTTCTTT. It encodes CASSLATGSTEAFF. The full variable domain, rest sourced from reference TRBV11-2 and TRBJ1-1, is EAGVAQSPRYKIIEKRQSVAFWCNPISGHATLYWYQQILGQGPKLLIQFQNNGVVDDSQLPKDRFSAERLKGVDSTLKIQPAKLEDSAVYLCASSLATGSTEAFFGQGTRLTVV.

The chain joins TRBV7-3 to TRBJ2-7, with D tentatively TRBD1 (6 bases). CDR1 and CDR2 from the germline V gene are SGHTA and FQGTGA. The V and J ends lost 6 bases and 2 bases respectively, with 14 bases between them. The CDR3 is made up of 14 amino acids. As DNA, the CDR3 is TGTGCCAGCAGTTTGGCGGCAGGGGCCTACGAGCAGTACTTC. Protein product: CASSLAAGAYEQYF.

J is TRBJ2-1 and V is TRBV30; a weak D match, TRBD2 (5 bases). V shed 1 base and J shed 8 bases, with 24 bases lying between them. This CDR3 has 17 residues. Germline assignment: CDR1 GTSNPN and CDR2 SVGIG (reference sequence). The DNA for the CDR3 is TGTGCCTGGAGTGAGTTTAGGTGGGAGCAACGCCGGGATGAGCAGTTCTTC. Translation: CAWSEFRWEQRRDEQFF.

The chain is built from TRBV28 and TRBJ2-7; D possibly uses TRBD1 or TRBD2 (6 bases each). The CDR3 totals 15 residues. Per the germline V gene, CDR1 is MDHEN and CDR2 is SYDVKM. V lost 6 bases and J lost 5, with 20 bases in between. The CDR3 DNA reads as TGTGCCAGCAGCCAGATGCTGGGGGGCCGGGACGAGCAGTACTTC. Protein: CASSQMLGGRDEQYF.

Comments on this clone: Other nucleotide sequences from this sample produce the same CDR3. The gene calls are TRBV7-9 and TRBJ2-7, with TRBD2 identical over 10 bases. V lost 2 bases and J lost 5; bases outside the gene matches: 0. Germline values: CDR1 SEHNR, CDR2 FQNEAQ (reference sequence). The CDR3 length is 13 residues. The CDR3 region has the DNA TGTGCCAGCAGCTTACTAGCGGGAGACGAGCAGTACTTC. Translated, it gives CASSLLAGDEQYF.